This T cell receptor beta chain was identified during a study of T cell repertoires in cytomegalovirus infection. The CDR3 contains 13 residues. CDR1 and CDR2 (germline): SNHLY, FYNNEI. Overall study results and limits: HLA-C-restricted, CMV-specific TCR beta clonotypes were dominant ex vivo.

Via MiXCR, TCRdb re-called the reads, giving one row per CDR3 protein. The repertoire includes approximately 750,000 distinct CDR3 sequences, roughly 36% of them detected once, and around 3% sits in the top ten. Notes on this clonotype: Its antigen is not known. At one end, the junction sequence differs from germline, possibly due to a read error.

The sequence derives from a human donor in good health (CMV status not recorded). Some clones in this sample may be carry-over from other donors' samples. The sample comprised PBMCs. The chain carries TRBV2 and TRBJ2-5, with D uncertain. The DNA for the CDR3 is TGTGCCAGCAGTGAATTTAGGCAAGGGACCCAGTACTTC. Encoded protein: CASSEFRQGTQYF.